These 19 T cell receptor beta chains were all obtained from the same sample, sequenced in a study of sequential checkpoint blockade in melanoma. Assay used: immunoSEQ multiplex PCR; TCRdb lists only in-frame clones, some missing. The sample shows some 30,000 clones, 82% of them seen only once. Treatment reported: randomized to nivolumab then ipilimumab (arm A) or the reverse (arm B). The source was CD8+ T cells sorted from blood (inferred from file names), collected from a patient given nivolumab and ipilimumab in sequence. The receptors come from a human donor with melanoma.

The chain carries TRBV13 and TRBJ1-2; 9 positions agree with TRBD1. J gave up 9 bases and V 5 bases, and 10 bases lay outside the gene matches. The length of the CDR3 is 14 residues. Germline-derived CDR1 and CDR2 are PRHDT and FYEKMQ (reference sequence). Here the CDR3 reads CASSAGQGLTSYTF. DNA for the CDR3: TGTGCCAGCAGCGCGGGACAGGGCCTGACTAGCTACACCTTC.

This clone was counted between two and nine times. The chain uses TRBV27 and TRBJ2-1; D possibly corresponds to TRBD2 (7 bases). Trimming stripped 8 bases from V and 9 bases from J, with 8 bases between. The CDR3 covers 10 residues. The germline V gene encodes CDR1 MNHEY and CDR2 SMNVEV (reference sequence). The CDR3 region has the DNA TGTGCCAGCGGGGGGGCTGAGCAGTTCTTC. It encodes CASGGAEQFF.

The V and J genes are TRBV27 and TRBJ1-6; TRBD1 might be the D (5 bases). Germline CDR1 MNHEY, CDR2 SMNVEV (reference sequence). The CDR3 runs 15 residues. V gave up 7 bases and J gave up 10 bases, with 20 bases separating them. The CDR3 DNA reads as TGTGCCAGCATTCAAGGGCCAGGGATTAACTCACCCCTCCACTTT. This sequence encodes CASIQGPGINSPLHF.

The DNA for the CDR3 is TGCAGCGTTGAAAAATGGCTGGACAGTGGTGAAAAACTGTTTTTT. It specifies CSVEKWLDSGEKLFF. The genes are TRBV29-1 and TRBJ1-4; the D gene is possibly TRBD1 (6 bases). The CDR3 runs to 15 residues. Germline V gene lookup returns CDR1 SQVTM and CDR2 ANQGSEA. Trimming took off 2 bases at V and 7 bases at J, with 17 bases between the two ends.

This clone has only a few counts. This chain joins TRBV16 and TRBJ1-2; unclear D gene. V lost 4 bases and J 10 bases, leaving 13 bases between the germline ends. The CDR3 totals 12 residues. CDR1 is KGHSY and CDR2 is FQNENV in the germline V gene. CDR3 sequence (DNA): TGTGCCAGCAGCCCCGGACCGGAGGACTACACCTTC. Translated: CASSPGPEDYTF.

The gene calls are TRBV5-1 and TRBJ2-7; D may be TRBD1 (5 bases). This CDR3 spans 14 amino acids. Germline V gene sequence: CDR1 SGHRS, CDR2 YFSETQ. Trimming removed 1 base from V and 7 bases from J, with 15 bases in between. CDR3 protein: CASSLQGLDMEQYF. The CDR3 region has the DNA TGCGCCAGCAGCTTGCAGGGCCTGGATATGGAGCAGTACTTC.

This clone has only a few counts. CDR3 nucleotide sequence: TGTGCCAGCAGTTTTACAGGGACCTACGAGCAGTACTTC. This encodes CASSFTGTYEQYF. The J gene is TRBJ2-7, the V gene TRBV28, with D possibly matching TRBD1 (6 bases). Germline V gives CDR1 MDHEN, CDR2 SYDVKM. This CDR3 comprises 13 residues. Deletions cut 3 bases from V and 2 bases from J, with 8 bases between.

The chain couples TRBV6-5 to TRBJ1-2, with D possibly matching TRBD1 (6 bases). V shed 10 bases and J shed 5 bases, with 14 bases lying between them. This CDR3 comprises 12 residues. Germline CDR1 MNHEY, CDR2 SVGAGI. DNA for the CDR3: TGTGCCACCCAAGGACAGCAGTATGGCTACACCTTC. Translating gives CATQGQQYGYTF.

This chain links TRBV20-1 with TRBJ1-2; D is uncertain. Germline CDR1 is DFQATT and CDR2 is SNEGSKA (reference sequence). This CDR3 contains 11 residues. V lost 0 bases to trimming and J lost 8 bases, with 7 bases between them. The CDR3 sequence: CSARESRGYTF. The CDR3 DNA reads TGCAGTGCTAGAGAATCGAGGGGCTACACCTTC.

This clone was seen a handful of times. The chain uses TRBV4-1 and TRBJ2-1; TRBD2 matches 7 bases. This CDR3 spans 16 amino acids. V gave up 1 base and J gave up 8 bases; unmatched junction bases: 11. Germline-derived CDR1 and CDR2 are MGHRA and YSYEKL. The CDR3 here is CASSQGWLAVPHEQFF. In nucleotides, the CDR3 is TGCGCCAGCAGCCAAGGATGGCTAGCGGTGCCCCATGAGCAGTTCTTC.

This clone was counted a single time. The same CDR3 can be traced to other DNA sequences in this sample. The chain combines TRBV27 with TRBJ2-1; 9 positions agree with TRBD2. CDR1 is MNHEY, CDR2 SMNVEV, per germline (reference sequence). With 2 bases clipped from V and 7 bases from J, the junction kept 3 bases outside the gene matches. CDR3 length: 14 amino acids. CDR3 amino acids: CASSLRLAGNEQFF. The DNA of the CDR3 is TGTGCCAGCAGTTTACGGCTAGCGGGAAATGAGCAGTTCTTC.

This clone was seen a handful of times. The J gene is TRBJ1-2, the V gene TRBV7-2; 7 bases are shared with TRBD1. There are 17 residues in the CDR3. The ends lost 3 bases at V and 0 bases at J; junction bases unmatched: 10. Germline loops: CDR1 SGHTA, CDR2 FQGNSA. The CDR3 is CASSFWDSYTANYGYTF. In nucleotides, the CDR3 is TGTGCCAGCAGCTTCTGGGACAGCTATACAGCTAACTATGGCTACACCTTC. Filled out from reference TRBV7-2 and TRBJ1-2, the complete variable domain reads GAGVSQSPSNKVTEKGKDVELRCDPISGHTALYWYRQSLGQGLEFLIYFQGNSAPDKSGLPSDRFSAERTGGSVSTLTIQRTQQEDSAVYLCASSFWDSYTANYGYTFGSGTRLTVV.

The rearrangement joins TRBV19 to TRBJ1-1; tentatively, D is TRBD1 (6 bases). The CDR3 spans 13 residues. Germline V lookup: CDR1 LNHDA, CDR2 SQIVND (reference sequence). The V end was cut by 7 bases, the J end by 4 bases, with 13 bases between. The CDR3 spells CASNRQEATEAFF. The CDR3 bases are TGTGCCAGTAACCGACAGGAGGCCACTGAAGCTTTCTTT.

The V and J genes are TRBV7-9 and TRBJ1-2, with D uncertain. Trimming left V 5 bases short and J 4 bases short, with 11 bases between. The CDR3 runs to 13 residues. Germline values: CDR1 SEHNR, CDR2 FQNEAQ (reference sequence). The CDR3 DNA sequence: TGTGCCAGCAGCCCCCGTCCCTTCTATGGCTACACCTTC. It specifies CASSPRPFYGYTF.

The chain combines TRBV5-1 with TRBJ1-1; 11 bases agree with TRBD1. V lost 3 bases and J lost 4; bases outside the gene matches: 11. The germline V gene encodes CDR1 SGHRS and CDR2 YFSETQ. CDR3 length: 17 amino acids. The CDR3: CASSSWTGGKGSTEAFF. As DNA, the CDR3 is TGCGCCAGCAGCTCCTGGACAGGGGGCAAGGGGAGCACTGAAGCTTTCTTT.

Concerning this clone itself: Since a much larger clone is just one base distant, this may be a read error. V gene TRBV7-2 combines with J gene TRBJ1-2, with 9 bases identical to TRBD1. With V trimmed by 5 bases and J by 4 bases, 5 bases remained unmatched. Germline CDR1 is SGHTA and CDR2 is FQGNSA. The CDR3 totals 14 residues. The CDR3 loop reads CASSPGTGRYGYTF. For the CDR3, the DNA is TGTGCCAGCAGCCCAGGGACAGGGCGCTATGGCTACACCTTC.

This sequence joins TRBV4-1 and TRBJ2-7; a weak D match, TRBD2 (5 bases). Germline CDR1 reads MGHRA; CDR2 reads YSYEKL. There are 16 residues in the CDR3. Trimming took 1 base from V and 2 from J, leaving 15 bases between them. The CDR3 region is CASSQGAVDSTYEQYF. DNA of the CDR3: TGCGCCAGCAGCCAAGGGGCTGTGGACTCTACCTACGAGCAGTACTTC.

The chain uses TRBV30 and TRBJ2-5; 7 bases are a match to TRBD2. This CDR3 spans 14 amino acids. CDR1 is GTSNPN and CDR2 is SVGIG in the germline V gene (reference sequence). V gave up 1 base and J gave up 5 bases; unmatched junction bases: 7. CDR3 bases: TGTGCCTGGAGTGGAACTACTAGCGCGGAGACCCAGTACTTC. This codes for CAWSGTTSAETQYF.

This clone was observed a single time. The gene calls are TRBV15 and TRBJ2-7; TRBD1 aligns across 11 bases. CDR1 is LNHNV and CDR2 is YYDKDF in the germline V gene (reference sequence). The CDR3 runs to 17 residues. J gave up 6 bases and V 0 bases, and 10 bases lay outside the gene matches. The CDR3 DNA is TGTGCCACCAGCAGAGATCGGACCGGGACAGGGGGTTCCGAGCAGTACTTC. Translated: CATSRDRTGTGGSEQYF.